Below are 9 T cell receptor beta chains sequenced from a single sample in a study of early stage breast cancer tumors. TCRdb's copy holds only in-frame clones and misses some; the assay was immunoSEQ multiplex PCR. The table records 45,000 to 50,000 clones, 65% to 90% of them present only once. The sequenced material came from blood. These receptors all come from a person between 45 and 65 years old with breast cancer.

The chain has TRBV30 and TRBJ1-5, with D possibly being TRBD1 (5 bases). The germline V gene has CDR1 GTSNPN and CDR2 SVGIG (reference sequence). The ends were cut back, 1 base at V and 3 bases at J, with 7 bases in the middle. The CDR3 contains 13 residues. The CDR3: CAWSGGFNQPQHF. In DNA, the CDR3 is TGTGCCTGGAGTGGGGGCTTCAATCAGCCCCAGCATTTT.

CDR3 nucleotides: TGTGCCAGCAGCGCTAGACAGGGGGCCCTAAATTCGTACCAAGAGACCCAGTACTTC. Translated, it gives CASSARQGALNSYQETQYF. V usage is TRBV9 and J usage is TRBJ2-5; TRBD1 matches at 10 bases. V shed 3 bases and J 0 bases; nucleotides not matched to a gene: 14. Looked up from germline, CDR1 is SGDLS and CDR2 is YYNGEE. The CDR3 runs to 19 residues.

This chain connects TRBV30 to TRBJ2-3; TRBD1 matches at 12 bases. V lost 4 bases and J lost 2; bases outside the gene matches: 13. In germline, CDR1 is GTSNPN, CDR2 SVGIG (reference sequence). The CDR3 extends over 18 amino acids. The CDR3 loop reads CAWTLPPMGQGATDTQYF. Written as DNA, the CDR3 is TGTGCCTGGACCCTCCCCCCTATGGGACAGGGGGCCACAGATACGCAGTATTTT.

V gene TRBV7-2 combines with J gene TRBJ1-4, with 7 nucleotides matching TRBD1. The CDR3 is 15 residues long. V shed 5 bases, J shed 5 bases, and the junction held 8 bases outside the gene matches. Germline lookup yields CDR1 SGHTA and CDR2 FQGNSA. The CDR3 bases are TGTGCCAGCAGCCCGCCAGGGGGGGGAAATGAAAAACTGTTTTTT. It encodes CASSPPGGGNEKLFF.

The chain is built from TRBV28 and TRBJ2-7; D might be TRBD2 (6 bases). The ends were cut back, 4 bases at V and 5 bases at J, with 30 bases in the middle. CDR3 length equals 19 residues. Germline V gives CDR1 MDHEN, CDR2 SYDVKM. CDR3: CASSSHLLGLYSSLDEQYF. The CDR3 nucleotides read TGTGCCAGCAGTTCTCACTTATTGGGACTCTACAGTTCCTTGGACGAGCAGTACTTC.

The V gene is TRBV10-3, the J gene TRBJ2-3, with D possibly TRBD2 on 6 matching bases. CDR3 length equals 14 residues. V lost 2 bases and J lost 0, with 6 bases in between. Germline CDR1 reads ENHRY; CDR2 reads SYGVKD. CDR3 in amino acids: CAISERESTDTQYF. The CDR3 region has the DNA TGTGCCATCAGTGAGCGGGAGAGCACAGATACGCAGTATTTT.

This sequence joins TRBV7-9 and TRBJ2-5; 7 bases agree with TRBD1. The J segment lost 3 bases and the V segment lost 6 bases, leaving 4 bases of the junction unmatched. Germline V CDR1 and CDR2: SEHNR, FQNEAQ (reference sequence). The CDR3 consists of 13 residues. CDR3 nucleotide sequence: TGTGCCAGCAGGCTTACAGGGGAAGAGACCCAGTACTTC. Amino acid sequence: CASRLTGEETQYF.

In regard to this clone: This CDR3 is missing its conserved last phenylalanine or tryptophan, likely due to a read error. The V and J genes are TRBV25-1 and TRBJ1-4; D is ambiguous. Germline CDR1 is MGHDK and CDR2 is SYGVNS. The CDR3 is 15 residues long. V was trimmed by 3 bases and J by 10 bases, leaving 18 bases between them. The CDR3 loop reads CASSDPGRADGKLFC. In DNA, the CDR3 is TGTGCCAGCAGTGACCCCGGTAGGGCGGACGGAAAACTGTTTTGT.

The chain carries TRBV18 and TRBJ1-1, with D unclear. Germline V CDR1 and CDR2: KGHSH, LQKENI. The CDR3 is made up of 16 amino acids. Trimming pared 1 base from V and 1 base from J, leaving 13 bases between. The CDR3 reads CASSPLPPRTNTEAFF. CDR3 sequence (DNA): TGTGCCAGCTCACCACTCCCCCCTAGGACGAACACTGAAGCTTTCTTT.